The clone carrying this TCR beta chain was seen a single time. The CDR3 has 15 residues. The J segment lost 0 bases and the V segment lost 5 bases, leaving 9 bases of the junction unmatched. Germline lookup yields CDR1 SQVTM and CDR2 ANQGSEA. The sample originates from a study of blood T cell repertoires in COVID-19. Study details: The United States, Italy and Spain were the sources of the acute and convalescent COVID-19 samples. Sample material is recorded as cDNA or gDNA derived from T cells, B-cell-depleted T cells, or PBMCs.

Authors' analysis steps: Nucleated cell counts were estimated from reference gene primer amplification. Some clones are missing from TCRdb's copy, which holds only in-frame ones; the method was immunoSEQ multiplex PCR. V and J calls and clone size are those listed in that table; D and trimming were worked out from the DNA. The sample lists a few hundred thousand clones; around four fifths were seen once. Source material: peripheral blood. This receptor was identified in a woman in her fifties or sixties who had recovered from COVID-19. This chain uses TRBV29-1 with TRBJ1-2; 7 bases are shared with TRBD1. The CDR3 loop is CSVINTGETNYGYTF. Here the CDR3 DNA reads TGCAGCGTTATAAATACAGGGGAAACTAACTATGGCTACACCTTC.